Listed here are 5 T cell receptor beta chains from one sample, sequenced in a study of blood T cell repertoires in COVID-19. The assay was immunoSEQ multiplex PCR, and TCRdb's table has in-frame clones only and misses some. The table has approximately 300,000 clones, 90% seen once. The sequenced sample consisted of PBMCs or T cells enriched from blood (not recorded which). These receptors came from a woman aged 18 to 35 with acute COVID-19.

The rearrangement joins TRBV28 to TRBJ2-2, with 10 bases lining up with TRBD2. Germline lookup yields CDR1 MDHEN and CDR2 SYDVKM. This CDR3 contains 19 residues. The J segment lost 4 bases and the V segment lost 0 bases, leaving 11 bases of the junction unmatched. CDR3 nucleotides: TGTGCCAGCAGTTTATGGGCTAGCGGGAGTTATGTGGGCACCGGGGAGCTGTTTTTT. Protein: CASSLWASGSYVGTGELFF. The full variable domain, rest sourced from reference TRBV28 and TRBJ2-2, is DVKVTQSSRYLVKRTGEKVFLECVQDMDHENMFWYRQDPGLGLRLIYFSYDVKMKEKGDIPEGYSVSREKKERFSLILESASTNQTSMYLCASSLWASGSYVGTGELFFGEGSRLTVL.

This sequence joins TRBV30 and TRBJ1-3; TRBD1 agrees at 8 bases. CDR1 and CDR2 from the germline V gene are GTSNPN and SVGIG (reference sequence). This CDR3 comprises 14 residues. Trimming at V came to 5 bases and at J to 0 bases, leaving 3 bases not matched to a gene. CDR3 sequence: CAWGDRTSGNTIYF. CDR3 DNA: TGTGCCTGGGGGGACAGGACCTCTGGAAACACCATATATTTT.

The rearrangement joins TRBV11-2 to TRBJ2-7; TRBD1 might be the D (6 bases). This CDR3 region has 14 residues. V was pared by 5 bases and J by 2 bases, with 13 bases between. In germline, CDR1 is SGHAT, CDR2 FQNNGV. The CDR3 spells CASSPGQPTYEQYF. CDR3 DNA: TGTGCCAGCAGCCCGGGACAACCGACCTACGAGCAGTACTTC.

The rearrangement uses TRBV7-9 and TRBJ2-1; TRBD1 matches at 7 bases. The J segment lost 1 base and the V segment lost 5 bases, leaving 8 bases of the junction unmatched. From germline, CDR1 is SEHNR and CDR2 FQNEAQ (reference sequence). The CDR3 length is 16 residues. The CDR3 DNA follows: TGTGCCAGCAGCCAACTCTTGACAGGGTCCTACAATGAGCAGTTCTTC. Amino acids: CASSQLLTGSYNEQFF.

In this sample, this clone turned up once. The chain couples TRBV19 to TRBJ2-2; D is possibly TRBD2 (5 bases). Trimming pared 7 bases from V and 6 bases from J, leaving 15 bases between. Germline CDR1 LNHDA, CDR2 SQIVND (reference sequence). The CDR3 has 14 amino acids. Here the CDR3 reads CASTTLGSAGELFF. CDR3 bases: TGTGCCAGTACCACCTTGGGTAGCGCCGGGGAGCTGTTTTTT.